Listed below are T cell receptor beta chains from one sample, sequenced in a study of regulatory T cells in long-lasting Graves disease. TCRdb ran MiXCR on the multiplex PCR reads and lists one entry per CDR3 protein. The repertoire holds about 470,000 distinct CDR3 sequences, around 21% seen once, with 7.8% in the top ten. The source material was peripheral blood mononuclear cells (PBMCs), sampled when the disease was refractory, from a patient treated with antithyroid drugs. The receptor set was obtained from a female donor with Graves disease. The CDR3 runs from the conserved cysteine through the conserved F or W. A D gene is named only where the DNA matches it firmly. Clone size appears in some rows only: once, few, many, or a class for an expanded clone.

clone_size: NA; d_call: NA; j_call: TRBJ2-3; v_call: TRBV7-2; cdr3_nt: TGTGCCAGCAGCTTAGCGGTCGTGGCAGATACGCAGTATTTT; cdr3_aa: CASSLAVVADTQYF
clone_size: many; d_call: TRBD1; j_call: TRBJ2-5; v_call: TRBV28; cdr3_nt: TGTGCCAGCAGTGAAAGGACAGGGGAAGAGACCCAGTACTTC; cdr3_aa: CASSERTGEETQYF
clone_size: many; d_call: NA; j_call: TRBJ2-5; v_call: TRBV2; cdr3_nt: TGTGCCAGCAACCCGGGGGCCGAGACCCAGTACTTC; cdr3_aa: CASNPGAETQYF
clone_size: many; d_call: NA; j_call: TRBJ1-4; v_call: TRBV2; cdr3_nt: TGTGCCAGCAGCGGTCCCACGGGTGAAAAACTGTTTTTT; cdr3_aa: CASSGPTGEKLFF
clone_size: NA; d_call: TRBD1; j_call: TRBJ2-7; v_call: TRBV29-1; cdr3_nt: TGCAGCGTTGCCGGTGGTTACAGGGGATCGTCCTACGAGCAGTACTTC; cdr3_aa: CSVAGGYRGSSYEQYF
clone_size: many; d_call: NA; j_call: TRBJ1-4; v_call: TRBV28; cdr3_nt: TGTGCCAGCAGTTCCACGGCTAATGAAAAACTGTTTTTT; cdr3_aa: CASSSTANEKLFF
clone_size: many; d_call: NA; j_call: TRBJ2-7; v_call: TRBV28; cdr3_nt: TGTGCCAGCAGCCCGGGACTCCCTGGCGAGCAGTACTTC; cdr3_aa: CASSPGLPGEQYF
clone_size: many; d_call: NA; j_call: TRBJ2-5; v_call: TRBV28; cdr3_nt: TGTGCCAGCACCCGACGGACGGGGCAAGAGACCCAGTACTTC; cdr3_aa: CASTRRTGQETQYF
clone_size: many; d_call: NA; j_call: TRBJ2-7; v_call: TRBV28; cdr3_nt: TGTGCCAGCAGTGTTCTCTCCTACGAGCAGTACTTC; cdr3_aa: CASSVLSYEQYF
clone_size: many; d_call: NA; j_call: TRBJ2-7; v_call: TRBV7-9; cdr3_nt: TGTGCCAGCAGCTCAGACCTTTCAGGGGACGAGCAGTACTTC; cdr3_aa: CASSSDLSGDEQYF
clone_size: NA; d_call: TRBD1; j_call: TRBJ1-6; v_call: TRBV6-1; cdr3_nt: TGTGCCAGCGGTCTTGGGACAGCCAATTCACCCCTCCACTTT; cdr3_aa: CASGLGTANSPLHF
clone_size: few; d_call: NA; j_call: TRBJ2-1; v_call: TRBV28; cdr3_nt: TGTGCCAGCAGCCGATCGGGAGGGGGCCTTCACAATGAGCAGTTCTTC; cdr3_aa: CASSRSGGGLHNEQFF
clone_size: few; d_call: NA; j_call: TRBJ2-7; v_call: TRBV7-6; cdr3_nt: TGTGCCAACAGCTTGCGGGCCGGGGACTACGAGCAGTACTTC; cdr3_aa: CANSLRAGDYEQYF
clone_size: NA; d_call: NA; j_call: TRBJ2-7; v_call: TRBV10-3; cdr3_nt: TGTGCCATCACCCGAGAGGGGAACTACGAGCAGTACTTC; cdr3_aa: CAITREGNYEQYF
clone_size: few; d_call: TRBD1; j_call: TRBJ2-7; v_call: TRBV20-1; cdr3_nt: TGCAGTGCAACCTCGGGACAGGGAACGAACTACGAGCAGTACTTC; cdr3_aa: CSATSGQGTNYEQYF
clone_size: once; d_call: NA; j_call: TRBJ2-4; v_call: TRBV7-9; cdr3_nt: TGTGCCAGCAGCTTAACCAGTAAAGACATTCAGTACTTC; cdr3_aa: CASSLTSKDIQYF
clone_size: NA; d_call: NA; j_call: TRBJ2-7; v_call: TRBV28; cdr3_nt: TGTGCCAGCAGTGCCCCTGGCAGCAAAAGCTCCTACGAGCAGTACTTC; cdr3_aa: CASSAPGSKSSYEQYF
clone_size: many; d_call: NA; j_call: TRBJ2-5; v_call: TRBV2; cdr3_nt: TGTGCCAGCGGTTGGAGTAGAGAGACCCAGTACTTC; cdr3_aa: CASGWSRETQYF
clone_size: few; d_call: NA; j_call: TRBJ1-3; v_call: TRBV7-2; cdr3_nt: TGTGCCAGCAGCCCATTCTCGGGGAGCTCTGGAAACACCATATATTTT; cdr3_aa: CASSPFSGSSGNTIYF
clone_size: few; d_call: NA; j_call: TRBJ1-1; v_call: TRBV18; cdr3_nt: TGTGCCAGCTCACCACTCAACGCAGGAAACACTGAAGCTTTCTTT; cdr3_aa: CASSPLNAGNTEAFF
clone_size: many; d_call: NA; j_call: TRBJ1-1; v_call: TRBV27; cdr3_nt: TGTGCCAGCAGTTTATCGATTGTCGGAGGGAACACTGAAGCTTTCTTT; cdr3_aa: CASSLSIVGGNTEAFF
clone_size: many; d_call: NA; j_call: TRBJ1-5; v_call: TRBV7-8; cdr3_nt: TGTGCCAGCAGCCTCACCGGGGCAGAGCATTTT; cdr3_aa: CASSLTGAEHF
clone_size: NA; d_call: TRBD1; j_call: TRBJ2-7; v_call: TRBV5-5; cdr3_nt: TGTGCCAGCAGCCCCGGGACAGGCAAGGGGAGCTACGAGCAGTACTTC; cdr3_aa: CASSPGTGKGSYEQYF
clone_size: many; d_call: TRBD1; j_call: TRBJ2-5; v_call: TRBV2; cdr3_nt: TGTGCCAGCAGTGAATTGTGGACAGGGGGCGCAGAGACCCAGTACTTC; cdr3_aa: CASSELWTGGAETQYF
clone_size: NA; d_call: NA; j_call: TRBJ1-6; v_call: TRBV6-5; cdr3_nt: TGTGCCAGCAGTTACGGGGGCGCTTCACCCCTCCACTTT; cdr3_aa: CASSYGGASPLHF
clone_size: few; d_call: NA; j_call: TRBJ2-3; v_call: TRBV28; cdr3_nt: TGTGCCAGCAGTTTCGGGTCGGAGGCAGATACGCAGTATTTT; cdr3_aa: CASSFGSEADTQYF
clone_size: NA; d_call: NA; j_call: TRBJ2-7; v_call: TRBV20-1; cdr3_nt: TGCAGTGTGGACGAGCAGTACTTC; cdr3_aa: CSVDEQYF
clone_size: NA; d_call: NA; j_call: TRBJ1-2; v_call: TRBV6-5; cdr3_nt: TGTGCCAGCAGTTACTCGATCGGGGAGGGAACGAACTATGGCTACACCTTC; cdr3_aa: CASSYSIGEGTNYGYTF
clone_size: few; d_call: NA; j_call: TRBJ2-7; v_call: TRBV9; cdr3_nt: TGTGCCAGCAGCGTGGACGGATTGGGAGCCTCCGAGCAGTACTTC; cdr3_aa: CASSVDGLGASEQYF
clone_size: many; d_call: NA; j_call: TRBJ1-5; v_call: TRBV20-1; cdr3_nt: TGCAGTGCTAGGGGACAAAGCAATCAGCCCCAGCATTTT; cdr3_aa: CSARGQSNQPQHF
clone_size: NA; d_call: TRBD2; j_call: TRBJ2-1; v_call: TRBV19; cdr3_nt: TGTGCCAGTAGCCCTAGCGGGAATGAGCAGTTCTTC; cdr3_aa: CASSPSGNEQFF
clone_size: NA; d_call: TRBD1; j_call: TRBJ2-7; v_call: TRBV5-6; cdr3_nt: TGTGCCAGCAGCTTGGAATGGACAGGGGGCGAGCAGTACTTC; cdr3_aa: CASSLEWTGGEQYF
clone_size: NA; d_call: TRBD2; j_call: TRBJ2-2; v_call: TRBV6-2/TRBV6-3; cdr3_nt: TGTGCCAGCAGCGTCAGATCGGGGAGGGGAAACACCGGGGAGCTGTTTTTT; cdr3_aa: CASSVRSGRGNTGELFF
clone_size: few; d_call: NA; j_call: TRBJ2-7; v_call: TRBV6-2/TRBV6-3; cdr3_nt: TGTGCCAGCATACGCGCCTGGTCAGGCACCTACGAGCAGTACTTC; cdr3_aa: CASIRAWSGTYEQYF
clone_size: NA; d_call: TRBD1; j_call: TRBJ2-2; v_call: TRBV18; cdr3_nt: TGTGCCAGCTCTCAGACAGGGATCTCCGGGGAGCTGTTTTTT; cdr3_aa: CASSQTGISGELFF
clone_size: many; d_call: NA; j_call: TRBJ1-6; v_call: TRBV28; cdr3_nt: TGTGCCAGCAGTCCCCGGAAGGGGGTAAATAATTCACCCCTCCACTTT; cdr3_aa: CASSPRKGVNNSPLHF
clone_size: many; d_call: TRBD1; j_call: TRBJ2-5; v_call: TRBV24-1; cdr3_nt: TGTGCCACCAGTGGTGTTGGGACAGAGGGAGAAGAGACCCAGTACTTC; cdr3_aa: CATSGVGTEGEETQYF
clone_size: few; d_call: NA; j_call: TRBJ2-5; v_call: TRBV11-2; cdr3_nt: TGTGCCAGCAGCTTAATGTTCACAGTTGAAGAGACCCAGTACTTC; cdr3_aa: CASSLMFTVEETQYF
clone_size: many; d_call: NA; j_call: TRBJ1-2; v_call: TRBV28; cdr3_nt: TGTGCCAGCAGTTCCCCAGTAACCGGCTACACCTTC; cdr3_aa: CASSSPVTGYTF
clone_size: NA; d_call: NA; j_call: TRBJ1-1; v_call: TRBV30; cdr3_nt: TGTGCCTGGAGTAGGGGGACGGCCGAGACTGAAGCTTTCTTT; cdr3_aa: CAWSRGTAETEAFF
clone_size: NA; d_call: NA; j_call: TRBJ2-2; v_call: TRBV24-1; cdr3_nt: TGTGCCACCGCGTCGGACAGAATCACCGGGGAGCTGTTTTTT; cdr3_aa: CATASDRITGELFF
clone_size: few; d_call: TRBD1; j_call: TRBJ2-7; v_call: TRBV19; cdr3_nt: TGTGCCAGTAGTATCCGCCCGGGACAGGGAAGCTACGAGCAGTACTTC; cdr3_aa: CASSIRPGQGSYEQYF
clone_size: few; d_call: TRBD1; j_call: TRBJ2-7; v_call: TRBV14; cdr3_nt: TGTGCCAGCAGCCAAACCGGGACAGGGGGCTACGAGCAGTACTTC; cdr3_aa: CASSQTGTGGYEQYF
clone_size: NA; d_call: NA; j_call: TRBJ2-7; v_call: TRBV5-5; cdr3_nt: TGTGCCAGCAGTCTTGCCCCGCAGGGGCGCGAGCCGTACTTC; cdr3_aa: CASSLAPQGREPYF